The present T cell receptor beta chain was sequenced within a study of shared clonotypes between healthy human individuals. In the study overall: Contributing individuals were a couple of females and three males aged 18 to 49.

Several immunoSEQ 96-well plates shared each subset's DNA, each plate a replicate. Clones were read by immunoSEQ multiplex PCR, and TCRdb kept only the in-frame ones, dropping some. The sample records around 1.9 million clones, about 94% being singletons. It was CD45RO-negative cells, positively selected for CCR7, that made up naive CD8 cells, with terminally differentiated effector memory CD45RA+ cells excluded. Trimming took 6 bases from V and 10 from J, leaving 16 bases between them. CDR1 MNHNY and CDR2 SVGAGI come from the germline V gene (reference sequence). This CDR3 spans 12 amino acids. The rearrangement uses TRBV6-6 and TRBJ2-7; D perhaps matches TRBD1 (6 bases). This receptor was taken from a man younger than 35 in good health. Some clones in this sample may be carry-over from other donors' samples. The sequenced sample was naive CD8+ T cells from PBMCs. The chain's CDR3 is CASSPSYRDQYF. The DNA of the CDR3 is TGTGCCAGCAGCCCCTCTTACAGGGATCAGTACTTC.